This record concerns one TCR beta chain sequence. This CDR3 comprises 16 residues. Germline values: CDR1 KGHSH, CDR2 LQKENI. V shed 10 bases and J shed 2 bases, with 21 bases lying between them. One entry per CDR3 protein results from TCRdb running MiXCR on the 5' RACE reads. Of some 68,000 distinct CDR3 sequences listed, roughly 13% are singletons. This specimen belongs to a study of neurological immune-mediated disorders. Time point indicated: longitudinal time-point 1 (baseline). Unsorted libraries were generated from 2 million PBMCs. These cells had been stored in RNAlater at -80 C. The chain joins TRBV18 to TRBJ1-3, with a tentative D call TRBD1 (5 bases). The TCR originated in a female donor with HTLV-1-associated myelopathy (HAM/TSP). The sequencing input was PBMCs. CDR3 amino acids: CATDSTGPGAGNTIYF. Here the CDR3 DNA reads TGTGCCACCGATTCTACGGGACCCGGGGCTGGAAACACCATATATTTT.